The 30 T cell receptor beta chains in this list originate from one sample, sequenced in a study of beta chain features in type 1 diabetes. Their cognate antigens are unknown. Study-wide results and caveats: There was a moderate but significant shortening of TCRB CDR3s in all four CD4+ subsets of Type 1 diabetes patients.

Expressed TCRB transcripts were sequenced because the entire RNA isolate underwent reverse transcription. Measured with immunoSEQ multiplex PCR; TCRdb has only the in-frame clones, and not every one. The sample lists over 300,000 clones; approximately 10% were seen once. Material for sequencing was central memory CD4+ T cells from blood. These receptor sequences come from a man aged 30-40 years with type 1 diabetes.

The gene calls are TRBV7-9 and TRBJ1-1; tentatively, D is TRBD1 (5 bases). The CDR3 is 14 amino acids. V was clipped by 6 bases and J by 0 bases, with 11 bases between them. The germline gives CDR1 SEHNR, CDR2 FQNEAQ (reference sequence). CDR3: CASRLTEMNTEAFF. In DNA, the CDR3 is TGTGCCAGCAGGTTGACAGAGATGAACACTGAAGCTTTCTTT. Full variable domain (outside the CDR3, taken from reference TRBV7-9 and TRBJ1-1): DTGVSQNPRHKITKRGQNVTFRCDPISEHNRLYWYRQTLGQGPEFLTYFQNEAQLEKSRLLSDRFSAERPKGSFSTLEIQRTEQGDSAMYLCASRLTEMNTEAFFGQGTRLTVV.

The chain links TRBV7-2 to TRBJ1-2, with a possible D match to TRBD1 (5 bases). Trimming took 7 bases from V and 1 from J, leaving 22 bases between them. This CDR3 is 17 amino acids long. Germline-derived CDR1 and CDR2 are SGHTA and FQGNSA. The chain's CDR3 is CASTPPGGGVVNYGYTF. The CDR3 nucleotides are TGTGCCAGCACCCCGCCAGGCGGAGGGGTCGTTAACTATGGCTACACCTTC.

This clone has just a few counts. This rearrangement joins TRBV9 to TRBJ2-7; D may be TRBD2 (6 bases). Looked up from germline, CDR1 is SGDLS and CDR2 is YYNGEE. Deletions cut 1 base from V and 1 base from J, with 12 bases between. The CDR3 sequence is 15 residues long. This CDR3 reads CASSVNSGLSYEQYF. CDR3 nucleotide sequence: TGTGCCAGCAGCGTAAATAGCGGTTTATCCTACGAGCAGTACTTC.

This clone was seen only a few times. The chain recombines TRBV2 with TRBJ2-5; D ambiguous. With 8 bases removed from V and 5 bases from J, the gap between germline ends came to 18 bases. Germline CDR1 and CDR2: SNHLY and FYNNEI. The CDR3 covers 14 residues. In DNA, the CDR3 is TGTGCCAGCTTGGGCCCTATCAGCACCGAGACCCAGTACTTC. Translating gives CASLGPISTETQYF.

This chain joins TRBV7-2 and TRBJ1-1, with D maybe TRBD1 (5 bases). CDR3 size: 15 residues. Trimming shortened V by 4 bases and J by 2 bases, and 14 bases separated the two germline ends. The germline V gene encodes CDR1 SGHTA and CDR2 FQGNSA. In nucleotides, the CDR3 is TGTGCCAGCAGCTCCACAAGACAGCCTAACACTGAAGCTTTCTTT. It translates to CASSSTRQPNTEAFF. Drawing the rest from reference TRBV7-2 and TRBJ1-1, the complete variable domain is GAGVSQSPSNKVTEKGKDVELRCDPISGHTALYWYRQSLGQGLEFLIYFQGNSAPDKSGLPSDRFSAERTGGSVSTLTIQRTQQEDSAVYLCASSSTRQPNTEAFFGQGTRLTVV.

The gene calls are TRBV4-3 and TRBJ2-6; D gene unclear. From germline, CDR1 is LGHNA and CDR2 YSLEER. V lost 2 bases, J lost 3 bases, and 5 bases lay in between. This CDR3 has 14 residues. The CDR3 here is CASSQRGGANVLTF. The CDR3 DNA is TGCGCCAGCAGCCAAAGAGGTGGGGCCAACGTCCTGACTTTC.

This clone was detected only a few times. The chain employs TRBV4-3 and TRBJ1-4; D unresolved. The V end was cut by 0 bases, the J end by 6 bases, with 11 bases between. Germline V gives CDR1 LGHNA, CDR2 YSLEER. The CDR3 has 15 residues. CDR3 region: CASSQDTDPDEKLFF. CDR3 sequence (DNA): TGCGCCAGCAGCCAAGATACGGATCCCGATGAAAAACTGTTTTTT.

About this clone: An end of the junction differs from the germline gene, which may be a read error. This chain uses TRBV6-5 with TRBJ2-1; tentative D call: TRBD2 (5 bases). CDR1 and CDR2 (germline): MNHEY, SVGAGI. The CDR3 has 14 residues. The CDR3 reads CASSYRGRVPGIVF. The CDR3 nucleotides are TGTGCCAGCAGTTACCGCGGCCGGGTCCCGGGGATCGTCTTC.

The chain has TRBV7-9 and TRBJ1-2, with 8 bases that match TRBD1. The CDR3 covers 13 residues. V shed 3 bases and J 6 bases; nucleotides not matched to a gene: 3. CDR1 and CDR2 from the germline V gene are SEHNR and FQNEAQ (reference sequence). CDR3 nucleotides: TGTGCCAGCAGCTTCGGACAGGGTGATGGCTACACCTTC. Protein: CASSFGQGDGYTF.

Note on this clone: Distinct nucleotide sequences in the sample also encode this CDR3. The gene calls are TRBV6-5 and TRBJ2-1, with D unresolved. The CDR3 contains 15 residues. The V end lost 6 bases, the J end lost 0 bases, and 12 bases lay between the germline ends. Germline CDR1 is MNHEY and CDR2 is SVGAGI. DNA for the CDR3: TGTGCCAGCAGCAGTGACTCCAGCTCCTACAATGAGCAGTTCTTC. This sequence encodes CASSSDSSSYNEQFF.

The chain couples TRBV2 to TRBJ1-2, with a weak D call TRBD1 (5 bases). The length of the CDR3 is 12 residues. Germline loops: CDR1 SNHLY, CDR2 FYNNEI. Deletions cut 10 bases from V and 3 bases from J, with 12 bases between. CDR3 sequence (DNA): TGTGCCATTGGGGAAGGGGACTATGGCTACACCTTC. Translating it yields CAIGEGDYGYTF.

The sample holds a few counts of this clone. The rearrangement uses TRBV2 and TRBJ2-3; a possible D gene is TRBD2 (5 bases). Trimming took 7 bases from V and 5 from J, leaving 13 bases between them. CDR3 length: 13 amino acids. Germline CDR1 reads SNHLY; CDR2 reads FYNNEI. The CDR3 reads CASNGDAGDTQYF. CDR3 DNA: TGTGCCAGCAATGGGGATGCGGGAGATACGCAGTATTTT.

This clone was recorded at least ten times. For the CDR3, the DNA is TGTGCCAAAATTGGAAACACCATATATTTT. Protein product: CAKIGNTIYF. This sequence joins TRBV21-1 and TRBJ1-3. TRBV21-1 is annotated as a pseudogene. This CDR3 has 10 residues.

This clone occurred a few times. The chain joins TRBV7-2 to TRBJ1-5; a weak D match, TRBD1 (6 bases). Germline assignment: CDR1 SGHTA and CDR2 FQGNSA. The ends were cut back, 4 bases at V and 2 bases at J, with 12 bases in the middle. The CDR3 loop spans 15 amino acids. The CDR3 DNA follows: TGTGCCAGCAGCTCGCTCCGACAGGGCAATCAGCCCCAGCATTTT. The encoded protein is CASSSLRQGNQPQHF.

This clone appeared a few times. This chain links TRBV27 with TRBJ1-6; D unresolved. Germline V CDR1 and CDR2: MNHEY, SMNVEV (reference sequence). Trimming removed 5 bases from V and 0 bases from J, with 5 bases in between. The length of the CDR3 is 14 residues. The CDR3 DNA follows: TGTGCCAGCAGTCCGAGCTCCTATAATTCACCCCTCCACTTT. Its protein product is CASSPSSYNSPLHF.

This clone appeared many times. The CDR3 DNA follows: TGTGCCAGCAGCTTGCCTGGGGCCAACGTCCTGACTTTC. Encoded protein: CASSLPGANVLTF. The chain has TRBV5-5 and TRBJ2-6; the D is unclear. CDR1 and CDR2 from the germline V gene are SGHKS and YYEKEE (reference sequence). The CDR3 has 13 amino acids. V lost 1 base to trimming and J lost 2 bases, with 1 base between them.

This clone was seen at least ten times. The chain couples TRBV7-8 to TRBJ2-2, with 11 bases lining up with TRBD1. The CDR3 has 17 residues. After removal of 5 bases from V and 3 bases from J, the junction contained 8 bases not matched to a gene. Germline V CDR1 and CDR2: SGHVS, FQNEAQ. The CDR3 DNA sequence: TGTGCCAGCAGCGAGCAGGGGACAGGGGGTCACACCGGGGAGCTGTTTTTT. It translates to CASSEQGTGGHTGELFF.

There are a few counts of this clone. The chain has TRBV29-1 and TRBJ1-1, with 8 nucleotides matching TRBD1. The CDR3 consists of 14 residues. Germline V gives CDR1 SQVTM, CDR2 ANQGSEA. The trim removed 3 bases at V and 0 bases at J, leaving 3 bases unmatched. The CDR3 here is CSVDPGQVNTEAFF. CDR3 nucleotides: TGCAGCGTTGACCCGGGACAGGTGAACACTGAAGCTTTCTTT.

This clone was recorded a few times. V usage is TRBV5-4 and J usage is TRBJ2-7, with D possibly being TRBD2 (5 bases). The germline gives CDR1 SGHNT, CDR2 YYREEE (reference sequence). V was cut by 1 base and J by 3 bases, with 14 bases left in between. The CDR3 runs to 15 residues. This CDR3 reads CASSLSSGVGYEQYF. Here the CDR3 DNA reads TGTGCCAGCAGCTTGAGTTCCGGGGTCGGCTACGAGCAGTACTTC.

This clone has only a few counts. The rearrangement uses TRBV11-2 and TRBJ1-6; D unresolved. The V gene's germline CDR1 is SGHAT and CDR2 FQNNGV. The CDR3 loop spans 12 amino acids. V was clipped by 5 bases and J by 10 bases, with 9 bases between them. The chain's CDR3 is CASSGGRSPLHF. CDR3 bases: TGTGCCAGCAGCGGTGGTAGATCACCCCTCCACTTT.

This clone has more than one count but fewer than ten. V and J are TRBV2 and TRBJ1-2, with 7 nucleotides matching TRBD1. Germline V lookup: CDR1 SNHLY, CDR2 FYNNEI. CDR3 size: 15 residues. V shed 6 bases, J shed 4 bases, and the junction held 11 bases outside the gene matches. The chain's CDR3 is CASRVQTGKAYGYTF. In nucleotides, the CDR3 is TGTGCCAGCAGAGTACAGACAGGGAAGGCCTATGGCTACACCTTC.

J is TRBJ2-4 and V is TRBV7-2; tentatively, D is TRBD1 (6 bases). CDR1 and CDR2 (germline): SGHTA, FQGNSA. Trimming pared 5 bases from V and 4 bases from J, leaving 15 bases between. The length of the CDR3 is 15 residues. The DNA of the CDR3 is TGTGCCAGCAGCACCCAAGACAGGCAGAAAAACATTCAGTACTTC. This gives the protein CASSTQDRQKNIQYF.

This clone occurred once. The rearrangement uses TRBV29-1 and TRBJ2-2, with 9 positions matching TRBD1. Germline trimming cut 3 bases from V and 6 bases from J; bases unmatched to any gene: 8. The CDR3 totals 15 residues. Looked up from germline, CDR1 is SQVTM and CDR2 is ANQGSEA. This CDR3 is CSVDATGGSAGELFF. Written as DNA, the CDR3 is TGCAGCGTTGACGCGACAGGGGGATCTGCCGGGGAGCTGTTTTTT.

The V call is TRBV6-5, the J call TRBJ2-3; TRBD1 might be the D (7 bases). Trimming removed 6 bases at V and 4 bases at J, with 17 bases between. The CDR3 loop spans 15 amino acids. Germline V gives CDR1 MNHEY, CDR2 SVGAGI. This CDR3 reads CASSSGGQFADTQYF. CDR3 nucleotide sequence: TGTGCCAGCAGCTCCGGGGGACAGTTCGCAGATACGCAGTATTTT.

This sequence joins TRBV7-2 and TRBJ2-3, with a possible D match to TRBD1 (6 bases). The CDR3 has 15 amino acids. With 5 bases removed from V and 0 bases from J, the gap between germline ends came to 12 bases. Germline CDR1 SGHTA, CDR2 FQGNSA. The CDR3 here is CASSQTRGSTDTQYF. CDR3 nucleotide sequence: TGTGCCAGCAGCCAGACCAGGGGTAGCACAGATACGCAGTATTTT. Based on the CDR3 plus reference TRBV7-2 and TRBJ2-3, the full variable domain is GAGVSQSPSNKVTEKGKDVELRCDPISGHTALYWYRQSLGQGLEFLIYFQGNSAPDKSGLPSDRFSAERTGGSVSTLTIQRTQQEDSAVYLCASSQTRGSTDTQYFGPGTRLTVL.

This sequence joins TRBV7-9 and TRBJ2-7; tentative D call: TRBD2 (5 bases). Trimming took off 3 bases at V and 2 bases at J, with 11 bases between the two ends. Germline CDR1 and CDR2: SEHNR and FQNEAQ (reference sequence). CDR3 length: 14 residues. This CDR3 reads CASSLGWEPYEQYF. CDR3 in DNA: TGTGCCAGCAGCTTGGGGTGGGAGCCCTACGAGCAGTACTTC.

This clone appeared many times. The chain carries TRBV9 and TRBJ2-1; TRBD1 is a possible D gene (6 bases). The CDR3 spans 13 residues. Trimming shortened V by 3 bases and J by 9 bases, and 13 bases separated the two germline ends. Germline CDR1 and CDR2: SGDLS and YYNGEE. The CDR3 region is CASSAGHKSEQFF. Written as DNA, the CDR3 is TGTGCCAGCAGCGCGGGACATAAGAGTGAGCAGTTCTTC.

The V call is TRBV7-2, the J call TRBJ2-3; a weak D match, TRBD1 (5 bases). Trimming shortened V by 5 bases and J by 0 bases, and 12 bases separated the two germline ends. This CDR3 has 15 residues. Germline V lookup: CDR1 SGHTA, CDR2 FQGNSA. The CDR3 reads CASSPGYRSTDTQYF. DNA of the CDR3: TGTGCCAGCAGCCCCGGGTACAGGAGCACAGATACGCAGTATTTT. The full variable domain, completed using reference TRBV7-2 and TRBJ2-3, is GAGVSQSPSNKVTEKGKDVELRCDPISGHTALYWYRQSLGQGLEFLIYFQGNSAPDKSGLPSDRFSAERTGGSVSTLTIQRTQQEDSAVYLCASSPGYRSTDTQYFGPGTRLTVL.

The CDR3 protein is CAISEQGSGNTIYF. DNA for the CDR3: TGTGCCATCAGTGAACAGGGTTCTGGAAACACCATATATTTT. The genes are TRBV10-3 and TRBJ1-3; D might be TRBD1 (6 bases). The CDR3 extends over 14 amino acids. Germline CDR1 and CDR2: ENHRY and SYGVKD. V dropped 3 bases and J dropped 1 base, with 7 bases sitting between them.

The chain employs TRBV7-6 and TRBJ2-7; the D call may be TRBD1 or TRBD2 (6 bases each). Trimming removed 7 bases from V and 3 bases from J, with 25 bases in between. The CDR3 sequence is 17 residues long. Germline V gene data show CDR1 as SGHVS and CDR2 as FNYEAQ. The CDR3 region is CASNPPRAGTTYYEQYF. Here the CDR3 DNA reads TGTGCCAGCAACCCTCCCCGGGCGGGGACAACTTACTACGAGCAGTACTTC.